This passage covers 21 T cell receptor beta chains from one sample sequenced in a study of cytomegalovirus exposure and HLA in healthy donors. The PCR used 60 Vbeta and 13 Jbeta primers. This table comes from immunoSEQ multiplex PCR, and its TCRdb copy is limited to in-frame clones, with some not included. The repertoire includes a few hundred thousand clones, nearly 95% of them detected once, and 1.7% sits in the top ten. The specimen was PBMCs. The source is a girl aged 2 to 9 in good health and CMV-seronegative.

V and J are TRBV6-6 and TRBJ1-2, with 8 bases matching TRBD1. Trimming at V came to 7 bases and at J to 5 bases, leaving 3 bases not matched to a gene. The CDR3 has 12 amino acids. Germline lookup yields CDR1 MNHNY and CDR2 SVGAGI (reference sequence). Written as DNA, the CDR3 is TGTGCCAGCATCGGGACAGGTTATGGCTACACCTTC. Its protein is CASIGTGYGYTF.

There are a few counts of this clone. The chain recombines TRBV5-1 with TRBJ2-1; D gene uncertain. Germline CDR1 SGHRS, CDR2 YFSETQ. CDR3 length equals 15 residues. V shed 2 bases and J shed 0 bases, with 9 bases lying between them. Here the CDR3 reads CASSLPSDSYNEQFF. CDR3 in DNA: TGCGCCAGCAGCTTACCAAGCGACTCCTACAATGAGCAGTTCTTC.

The rearrangement links TRBV5-1 to TRBJ2-5, with 10 bases matching TRBD1. Germline V lookup: CDR1 SGHRS, CDR2 YFSETQ. V trimming: 0 bases; J trimming: 6 bases; junction bases outside the gene matches: 8. The CDR3 runs 16 residues. For the CDR3, the DNA is TGCGCCAGCAGCTTGGCCACCGGGACAGGGGAAAAGACCCAGTACTTC. Translated: CASSLATGTGEKTQYF.

The genes are TRBV19 and TRBJ2-7; 7 bases line up with TRBD2. In germline, CDR1 is LNHDA, CDR2 SQIVND (reference sequence). The junction had 2 bases not matched to a gene; V was cut back by 2 bases and J by 1 base. This CDR3 contains 14 residues. The CDR3 is CASSISGLSYEQYF. The CDR3 coding sequence is TGTGCCAGTAGTATATCGGGACTATCCTACGAGCAGTACTTC.

The chain recombines TRBV6-5 with TRBJ2-7, with 8 bases identical to TRBD2. The ends lost 0 bases at V and 9 bases at J; junction bases unmatched: 7. Germline values: CDR1 MNHEY, CDR2 SVGAGI. This CDR3 is built from 14 residues. This chain's CDR3 is CASSYSPGGNGQYF. The CDR3 coding sequence is TGTGCCAGCAGTTACTCACCGGGAGGGAACGGGCAGTACTTC.

The chain employs TRBV29-1 and TRBJ1-1, with D possibly TRBD1 on 5 matching bases. V dropped 3 bases and J dropped 1 base, with 9 bases sitting between them. The CDR3 length is 13 residues. Germline CDR1 is SQVTM and CDR2 is ANQGSEA. The CDR3 is CSVDSGANTEAFF. CDR3 sequence (DNA): TGCAGCGTTGATAGCGGGGCGAACACTGAAGCTTTCTTT.

The chain employs TRBV11-2 and TRBJ2-7; D might be TRBD2 (7 bases). The CDR3 extends over 15 amino acids. Germline assignment: CDR1 SGHAT and CDR2 FQNNGV. Trimming shortened V by 1 base and J by 4 bases, and 14 bases separated the two germline ends. The CDR3: CASSLGGGLPYEQYF. CDR3 nucleotides: TGTGCCAGCAGCTTAGGGGGGGGGCTACCTTACGAGCAGTACTTC.

The chain links TRBV2 to TRBJ1-3; 8 positions agree with TRBD1. V was clipped by 6 bases and J by 1 base; unmatched bases: 5. This CDR3 is 15 amino acids long. Germline V gene lookup returns CDR1 SNHLY and CDR2 FYNNEI. The CDR3 loop reads CASRTGASSGNTIYF. Written as DNA, the CDR3 is TGTGCCAGCAGGACAGGGGCCTCGTCTGGAAACACCATATATTTT.

The rearrangement joins TRBV7-9 to TRBJ1-5; D possibly corresponds to TRBD1 (5 bases). CDR3 size: 17 residues. Germline CDR1 and CDR2: SEHNR and FQNEAQ (reference sequence). Trimming left V 1 base short and J 3 bases short, with 16 bases between. The CDR3 nucleotides read TGTGCCAGCAGCTTAGGTGACAGCCCGACTCTCAATCAGCCCCAGCATTTT. This translates into CASSLGDSPTLNQPQHF. Combining the CDR3 with reference TRBV7-9 and TRBJ1-5 gives the whole variable domain DTGVSQNPRHKITKRGQNVTFRCDPISEHNRLYWYRQTLGQGPEFLTYFQNEAQLEKSRLLSDRFSAERPKGSFSTLEIQRTEQGDSAMYLCASSLGDSPTLNQPQHFGDGTRLSIL.

The chain couples TRBV28 to TRBJ2-7; a weak D match, TRBD2 (6 bases). CDR1 MDHEN and CDR2 SYDVKM come from the germline V gene. Trimming pared 10 bases from V and 2 bases from J, leaving 18 bases between. This CDR3 is 14 amino acids long. The CDR3 DNA is TGTGCCACCAAGGGCTTAGCGGCTACCTACGAGCAGTACTTC. Translated: CATKGLAATYEQYF. The whole variable domain, filled in from reference TRBV28 and TRBJ2-7, reads DVKVTQSSRYLVKRTGEKVFLECVQDMDHENMFWYRQDPGLGLRLIYFSYDVKMKEKGDIPEGYSVSREKKERFSLILESASTNQTSMYLCATKGLAATYEQYFGPGTRLTVT.

The gene calls are TRBV7-3 and TRBJ2-5; TRBD2 aligns across 13 bases. Germline CDR1 is SGHTA and CDR2 is FQGTGA. V lost 4 bases, J lost 2 bases, and 7 bases stayed unmatched. The CDR3 loop spans 17 amino acids. CDR3 in amino acids: CASSWTSGGRPQETQYF. For the CDR3, the DNA is TGTGCCAGCAGCTGGACTAGCGGGGGTCGTCCTCAAGAGACCCAGTACTTC.

The V gene is TRBV4-1, the J gene TRBJ1-5, with D perhaps TRBD1 (5 bases). The V gene lost 0 bases and the J gene lost 7 bases, with 16 bases spanning the gap. CDR3 length: 16 amino acids. Germline assignment: CDR1 MGHRA and CDR2 YSYEKL. The chain's CDR3 is CASSQDPAGNGQPQHF. The CDR3 DNA is TGCGCCAGCAGCCAAGATCCAGCAGGGAATGGGCAGCCCCAGCATTTT.

The rearrangement uses TRBV10-2 and TRBJ1-6; D is possibly TRBD1 (6 bases). This CDR3 has 16 amino acids. The V end was cut by 10 bases, the J end by 0 bases, with 16 bases between. Germline assignment: CDR1 WSHSY and CDR2 SAAADI. Written as DNA, the CDR3 is TGCGCCACCAGGGACACCGCAAGCTCCTATAATTCACCCCTCCACTTT. Translation: CATRDTASSYNSPLHF.

The rearrangement joins TRBV5-8 to TRBJ1-1; D is uncertain. Germline V gene sequence: CDR1 SGHTS, CDR2 YDEGEE. CDR3 length equals 14 residues. The V end lost 4 bases, the J end lost 4 bases, and 14 bases lay between the germline ends. CDR3 protein: CASSSYSLPTEAFF. The CDR3 DNA reads as TGTGCCAGCAGCAGCTACTCCTTACCCACTGAAGCTTTCTTT.

The chain carries TRBV7-3 and TRBJ2-5; TRBD2 matches at 14 bases. CDR3 length: 15 residues. CDR1 and CDR2 from the germline V gene are SGHTA and FQGTGA. J gave up 7 bases and V 4 bases, and 5 bases lay outside the gene matches. The CDR3 is CASSSGLAGGGTQYF. CDR3 coding DNA: TGTGCCAGCAGCTCAGGACTAGCGGGGGGCGGGACCCAGTACTTC.

CDR3 loop: CASSDGALVGTQYF. CDR3 DNA sequence: TGTGCCAGCAGTGATGGGGCGTTAGTGGGGACCCAGTACTTC. The chain is built from TRBV2 and TRBJ2-5, with D tentatively TRBD1 (5 bases). The germline V gene encodes CDR1 SNHLY and CDR2 FYNNEI. Trimming took off 3 bases at V and 7 bases at J, with 15 bases between the two ends. The CDR3 is 14 residues long.

This clone was recorded once. The rearrangement uses TRBV2 and TRBJ2-2, with D possibly matching TRBD2 (6 bases). The CDR3 contains 14 residues. Between the trimmed V and J ends, which lost 7 bases and 0 bases, there was a span of 9 bases. Per germline, CDR1 SNHLY and CDR2 FYNNEI. The CDR3 DNA reads as TGTGCCAGCAATTGGGGGGCGAACACCGGGGAGCTGTTTTTT. Protein: CASNWGANTGELFF.

This clone was recorded a few times. The chain combines TRBV9 with TRBJ2-3; 11 bases agree with TRBD2. Per germline, CDR1 SGDLS and CDR2 YYNGEE. V shed 0 bases, J shed 2 bases, and the junction held 5 bases outside the gene matches. The CDR3 loop spans 17 amino acids. CDR3 sequence: CASSVGVAGGVTDTQYF. In DNA, the CDR3 is TGTGCCAGCAGCGTAGGGGTAGCGGGGGGGGTCACAGATACGCAGTATTTT.

The chain joins TRBV7-8 to TRBJ2-5, with D uncertain. Trimming pared 0 bases from V and 5 bases from J, leaving 10 bases between. Per germline, CDR1 SGHVS and CDR2 FQNEAQ. The CDR3 has 14 amino acids. The CDR3: CASSLARVVETQYF. CDR3 sequence (DNA): TGTGCCAGCAGCTTAGCCCGGGTTGTGGAGACCCAGTACTTC.

This sequence joins TRBV5-4 and TRBJ2-2; 7 positions agree with TRBD1. The CDR3 has 14 amino acids. With V trimmed by 5 bases and J by 0 bases, 1 base remained unmatched. CDR1 and CDR2 (germline): SGHNT, YYREEE (reference sequence). In nucleotides, the CDR3 is TGTGCCAGCAGGGACAGGCCGAACACCGGGGAGCTGTTTTTT. Amino acid sequence: CASRDRPNTGELFF.

The CDR3 sequence: CASSLEPGVWEKLFF. CDR3 coding DNA: TGTGCCAGCAGCTTAGAACCGGGGGTGTGGGAAAAACTGTTTTTT. This chain uses TRBV7-2 with TRBJ1-4, with a weak D call TRBD1 (5 bases). V was cut by 1 base and J by 8 bases, with 14 bases left in between. Germline assignment: CDR1 SGHTA and CDR2 FQGNSA. The CDR3 runs 15 residues.